This T cell receptor (beta chain) was sequenced for a study of blood T cells in healthy people across ages. Study-level findings and limits: Naive CD4+ cell counts and diversity both ran higher in long-lived than in aged donors. Estimated diversity that came from one million T cells was considered an underestimate.

The authors ran a second PCR of about 7 to 12 cycles using a sample-barcoded 5' primer and a J-beta primer mix. Each cDNA molecule was tagged by a template-switch adaptor with 12 random nucleotides. MiXCR, applied by TCRdb to the 5' RACE reads, yields one record per CDR3 protein. Of about 650,000 distinct CDR3 sequences listed, 45% to 60% are singletons. V was shortened by 1 base and J by 2 bases, with 9 bases between the two germline ends. The CDR3 has 15 residues. CDR1 DFQATT and CDR2 SNEGSKA come from the germline V gene (reference sequence). To note about this clonotype: Its specificity is not known.

This chain connects TRBV20-1 to TRBJ2-6; the D gene could be TRBD1 or TRBD2 (5 bases each). The sequenced sample consisted of blood. The TCR sequence derives from a woman of 80 years or more in good health. CDR3 loop: CSARAGATGANVLTF. The DNA of the CDR3 is TGCAGTGCTAGAGCCGGGGCTACTGGGGCCAACGTCCTGACTTTC.